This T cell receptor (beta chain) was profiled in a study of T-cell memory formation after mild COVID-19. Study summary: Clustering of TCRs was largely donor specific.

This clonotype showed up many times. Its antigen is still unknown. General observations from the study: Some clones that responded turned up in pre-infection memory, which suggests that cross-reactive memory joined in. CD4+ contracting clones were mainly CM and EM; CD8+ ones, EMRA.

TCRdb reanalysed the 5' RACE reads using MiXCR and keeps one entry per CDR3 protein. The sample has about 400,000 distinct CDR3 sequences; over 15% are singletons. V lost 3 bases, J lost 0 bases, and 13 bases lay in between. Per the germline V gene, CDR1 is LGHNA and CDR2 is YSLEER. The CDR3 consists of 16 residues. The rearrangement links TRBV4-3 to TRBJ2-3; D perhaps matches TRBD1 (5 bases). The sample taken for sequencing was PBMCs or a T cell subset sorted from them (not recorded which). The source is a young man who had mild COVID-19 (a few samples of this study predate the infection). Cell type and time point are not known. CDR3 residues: CASSQLGHSSTDTQYF. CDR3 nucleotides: TGCGCCAGCAGCCAGTTGGGGCACTCGAGCACAGATACGCAGTATTTT.